One and the same sample provided the 15 T cell receptor beta chains below, sequenced in a study of T cells after yellow fever vaccination (dated by TCRdb to between 2019 and 2020). The protocol used for the library was 5' RACE. The reads were generated on an Illumina NovaSeq 6000. The raw public reads went through TCRdb reprocessing: fastp at Q25, MiXCR clone calling, in-frame beta chains kept. Each entry is one CDR3 protein sequence, shown with its most common DNA and genes. The sample table holds approximately 150,000 distinct CDR3 sequences, of which around 8.5% were seen once. The top ten clones comprise 35% to 40% of the sample. Reading the label with the study, this specimen's treatment or condition is: live attenuated yellow fever vaccine strain. Sequencing was performed on CD8+ T cells sorted from PBMCs, taken 45 days after the yellow fever booster vaccination. These receptors were obtained from a man between 18 and 35 years old who received the YFV17D yellow fever vaccine.

This clonotype has a handful of counts. The junction does not match germline at one end; this may be a read error. The chain uses TRBV12-3 or TRBV12-4 and TRBJ1-1; D not certain. There are 12 residues in the CDR3. CDR3 nucleotide sequence: TGTGCCAGCAATTTAGGGAACACTGAAGCTTTCTTT. Encoded protein: CASNLGNTEAFF.

This clonotype was seen a few times. The J gene is TRBJ2-1, the V gene TRBV6-2 or TRBV6-3, with no clear D. The V and J ends lost 8 bases and 3 bases respectively, with 11 bases between them. CDR3 length: 13 amino acids. Germline lookup yields CDR1 MNHEY and CDR2 SVGEGT. The CDR3 bases are TGTGCCAGCGGGCGACTGGGCTACAATGAGCAGTTCTTC. As protein: CASGRLGYNEQFF.

This clonotype has only a few counts. CDR3: CASILIRVPGELFF. The DNA for the CDR3 is TGCGCCAGCATACTAATCAGGGTTCCCGGGGAGCTGTTTTTT. This sequence joins TRBV23-1 and TRBJ2-2; D is perhaps TRBD1 (5 bases). TRBV23-1 carries the ORF label, with uncertain function. There are 14 residues in the CDR3. V was pared by 7 bases and J by 6 bases, with 15 bases between.

V and J are TRBV18 and TRBJ2-7; D gene uncertain. The length of the CDR3 is 14 residues. V was pared by 7 bases and J by 2 bases, with 15 bases between. CDR1 KGHSH and CDR2 LQKENI come from the germline V gene. Here the CDR3 reads CASLRSELPYEQYF. The CDR3 DNA reads as TGTGCCAGCTTACGTTCCGAACTTCCCTACGAGCAGTACTTC.

The gene calls are TRBV27 and TRBJ2-2; D unclear. Looked up from germline, CDR1 is MNHEY and CDR2 is SMNVEV (reference sequence). The CDR3 has 15 residues. V was shortened by 2 bases and J by 0 bases, with 7 bases between the two germline ends. CDR3 in amino acids: CASSLVGTNTGELFF. CDR3 DNA: TGTGCCAGCAGTTTAGTAGGGACGAACACCGGGGAGCTGTTTTTT.

This chain joins TRBV4-1 and TRBJ1-2, with D perhaps matching TRBD1 (5 bases). The CDR3 has 15 amino acids. The germline V gene has CDR1 MGHRA and CDR2 YSYEKL. Trimming shortened V by 4 bases and J by 4 bases, and 16 bases separated the two germline ends. The CDR3 DNA is TGCGCCAGCAGCCTTCCGGGACGGGACCGCTATGGCTACACCTTC. It translates to CASSLPGRDRYGYTF.

This clonotype appeared a few times. The rearrangement links TRBV4-1 to TRBJ2-7; 8 nucleotides agree with TRBD1. The V gene end was trimmed by 4 bases and the J gene end by 3 bases; junction bases not matched to a gene: 11. Germline loops: CDR1 MGHRA, CDR2 YSYEKL. The CDR3 sequence is 16 residues long. Here the CDR3 reads CASSPAQGGQGYEQYF. The CDR3 nucleotides read TGCGCCAGCAGCCCCGCGCAAGGTGGACAGGGCTACGAGCAGTACTTC.

This clonotype was found many times. This chain uses TRBV20-1 with TRBJ2-1, with TRBD2 matching over 13 bases. This CDR3 contains 13 residues. J gave up 9 bases and V 1 base, and 0 bases lay outside the gene matches. Per germline, CDR1 DFQATT and CDR2 SNEGSKA (reference sequence). The CDR3 spells CSARGLAGGEQFF. Here the CDR3 DNA reads TGCAGTGCTAGAGGACTAGCGGGGGGTGAGCAGTTCTTC.

This clonotype was observed a few times. V gene TRBV7-9 combines with J gene TRBJ2-3; a possible D gene is TRBD2 (6 bases). The CDR3 runs 16 residues. V lost 5 bases and J 0 bases, leaving 15 bases between the germline ends. Per germline, CDR1 SEHNR and CDR2 FQNEAQ (reference sequence). This chain's CDR3 is CASSPRETSSTDTQYF. The CDR3 nucleotides are TGTGCCAGCAGCCCCCGGGAGACTTCTAGCACAGATACGCAGTATTTT.

This clonotype was seen more than once but under ten times. This chain connects TRBV5-1 to TRBJ2-3; a weak D match, TRBD2 (5 bases). V lost 1 base, J lost 2 bases, and 5 bases lay in between. Germline V gene data show CDR1 as SGHRS and CDR2 as YFSETQ. The length of the CDR3 is 13 residues. CDR3 sequence: CASSLRDTDTQYF. CDR3 in DNA: TGCGCCAGCAGCTTGCGGGACACAGATACGCAGTATTTT. Full variable domain (remainder filled in from reference TRBV5-1 and TRBJ2-3): KAGVTQTPRYLIKTRGQQVTLSCSPISGHRSVSWYQQTPGQGLQFLFEYFSETQRNKGNFPGRFSGRQFSNSRSEMNVSTLELGDSALYLCASSLRDTDTQYFGPGTRLTVL.

This clonotype has only a few counts. Possible read error: a much larger clone is one base away. The chain combines TRBV11-2 with TRBJ2-3; D is unresolved. The germline V gene has CDR1 SGHAT and CDR2 FQNNGV. This CDR3 has 12 amino acids. V was pared by 1 base and J by 6 bases, with 5 bases between. The CDR3 spells CASSLASDTQYF. The CDR3 nucleotides read TGTGCCAGCAGCTTAGCGTCGGATACGCAGTATTTT.

This clonotype was counted at least ten times. The chain has TRBV7-9 and TRBJ2-5, with a weak D call TRBD2 (6 bases). Looked up from germline, CDR1 is SEHNR and CDR2 is FQNEAQ (reference sequence). The V end lost 2 bases, the J end lost 10 bases, and 17 bases lay between the germline ends. The CDR3 loop spans 14 amino acids. The CDR3 bases are TGTGCCAGCAGCTTACCCCCCCGACTAGGAGGCCAGTACTTC. Protein sequence: CASSLPPRLGGQYF.

This clonotype was found many times. The chain combines TRBV19 with TRBJ1-6; D not certain. Per the germline V gene, CDR1 is LNHDA and CDR2 is SQIVND (reference sequence). This CDR3 is built from 14 residues. Trimming left V 5 bases short and J 9 bases short, with 14 bases between. The CDR3 nucleotides are TGTGCCAGTAGTCCAGCAGGTCGGGCTTCACCCCTCCACTTT. Amino acids: CASSPAGRASPLHF. The full variable domain, rest sourced from reference TRBV19 and TRBJ1-6, is DGGITQSPKYLFRKEGQNVTLSCEQNLNHDAMYWYRQDPGQGLRLIYYSQIVNDFQKGDIAEGYSVSREKKESFPLTVTSAQKNPTAFYLCASSPAGRASPLHFGNGTRLTVT.

This chain uses TRBV5-5 with TRBJ2-2; TRBD1 aligns across 9 bases. V trimming: 4 bases; J trimming: 4 bases; junction bases outside the gene matches: 14. The CDR3 extends over 18 amino acids. The germline V gene has CDR1 SGHKS and CDR2 YYEKEE (reference sequence). For the CDR3, the DNA is TGTGCCAGCAGCCCAACCCCCACAGGGGGCCTAGTCACCGGGGAGCTGTTTTTT. Translation gives CASSPTPTGGLVTGELFF. Full variable domain (missing parts from reference TRBV5-5 and TRBJ2-2): DAGVTQSPTHLIKTRGQQVTLRCSPISGHKSVSWYQQVLGQGPQFIFQYYEKEERGRGNFPDRFSARQFPNYSSELNVNALLLGDSALYLCASSPTPTGGLVTGELFFGEGSRLTVL.

This clonotype was seen only a few times. V usage is TRBV23-1 and J usage is TRBJ2-7, with 8 bases matching TRBD1. TRBV23-1 is an ORF, and what it does is uncertain. V lost 2 bases, J lost 4 bases, and 19 bases stayed unmatched. The length of the CDR3 is 19 residues. CDR3 DNA: TGCGCCAGCAGTCAACCTAGGACAGGGCCGACCGGCCAGCAATACGAGCAGTACGTC. This encodes CASSQPRTGPTGQQYEQYV.